Listed below are T cell receptor beta chains from one sample, sequenced in a study of OX40 agonist ivuxolimab in advanced cancers. Here immunoSEQ multiplex PCR was the method, and the copy in TCRdb shows in-frame clones only, minus some. The table includes approximately 77,000 clones, over 80% detected once. This specimen consisted of CD4+ or CD8+ T cells sorted from blood, obtained in a trial of the OX40 agonist ivuxolimab. The source is an adult with an advanced solid tumor such as melanoma, head and neck, liver or kidney cancer. The CDR3 runs from the conserved cysteine through the conserved F or W. D genes are given only for firm matches. Clone size is shown for a subset of rows, as once, few, many or a class of expanded clone.

d_call,j_call,v_call,clone_size,cdr3_aa,cdr3_nt
-,TRBJ1-5,TRBV27,-,CASSLGVGGYWPQHF,TGTGCCAGCAGTTTAGGGGTAGGCGGGTATTGGCCCCAGCATTTT
-,TRBJ2-7,TRBV6-5,-,CASSYSTLPGYEQYF,TGTGCCAGCAGTTACTCGACGTTACCGGGGTACGAGCAGTACTTC
TRBD1,TRBJ1-4,TRBV27,-,CASSPNVGTGNEKLFF,TGTGCCAGCAGCCCTAATGTTGGGACAGGGAATGAAAAACTGTTTTTT
-,TRBJ2-7,TRBV5-6,-,CASSTGGGEQYF,TGTGCCAGCAGCACTGGTGGGGGCGAGCAGTACTTC
-,TRBJ1-2,TRBV4-3,-,CASSPAQTNYGYTF,TGCGCCAGCAGTCCGGCGCAGACTAACTATGGCTACACCTTC
-,TRBJ2-5,TRBV28,-,CASSFGTFETQYF,TGTGCCAGCAGTTTTGGGACGTTCGAGACCCAGTACTTC
-,TRBJ2-5,TRBV27,once,CASSLGSSERETQYF,TGTGCCAGCAGTTTAGGTAGCTCCGAGAGGGAGACCCAGTACTTC
-,TRBJ1-5,TRBV28,-,CASSQIGNQPQHF,TGTGCCAGCAGCCAGATCGGGAATCAGCCCCAGCATTTT
-,TRBJ2-5,TRBV5-5,-,CASSLDVGPQETQYF,TGTGCCAGCAGCTTGGACGTAGGGCCTCAAGAGACCCAGTACTTC
-,TRBJ1-4,TRBV9,-,CASSEGTGGVSANEKLFF,TGTGCCAGCAGCGAGGGGACGGGGGGAGTGTCGGCTAATGAAAAACTGTTTTTT
-,TRBJ2-7,TRBV9,-,CASSVVPGDYEQYF,TGTGCCAGCAGCGTAGTCCCAGGGGACTACGAGCAGTACTTC
-,TRBJ2-2,TRBV5-6,once,CASSLGSAGTGELFF,TGTGCCAGCAGCTTGGGGTCGGCGGGGACCGGGGAGCTGTTTTTT
TRBD2,TRBJ2-1,TRBV27,-,CASGTSGSSYNEQFF,TGTGCCAGCGGGACTAGCGGGAGCTCCTACAATGAGCAGTTCTTC
TRBD1,TRBJ2-2,TRBV7-6,-,CASSLGPGTGGTGELFF,TGTGCCAGCAGCTTGGGTCCCGGGACAGGGGGCACCGGGGAGCTGTTTTTT
-,TRBJ1-3,TRBV7-9,-,CASSFSSNTGNTIYF,TGTGCCAGCAGCTTCAGTTCAAATACTGGAAACACCATATATTTT
TRBD1,TRBJ2-7,TRBV9,-,CASSVDGTGYEQYF,TGTGCCAGCAGCGTAGACGGGACAGGGTACGAGCAGTACTTC
TRBD2,TRBJ2-1,TRBV7-2,-,CASTLGGGSYNEQFF,TGTGCCAGCACCCTCGGCGGCGGGAGCTACAATGAGCAGTTCTTC
TRBD1,TRBJ2-7,TRBV18,once,CAGECRSGTVILGYEQYF,TGTGCCGGGGAGTGTCGTTCCGGGACAGTGATCTTGGGCTACGAGCAGTACTTC
TRBD1,TRBJ1-1,TRBV5-6,-,CASSPGQVAEAFF,TGTGCCAGCAGCCCCGGACAGGTCGCTGAAGCTTTCTTT
TRBD1,TRBJ2-7,TRBV4-2,-,CASSTSGTGDYEQYF,TGTGCCAGCAGCACCTCCGGGACAGGGGATTACGAGCAGTACTTC
-,TRBJ2-7,TRBV9,-,CASSAHGSPYEQYF,TGTGCCAGCAGCGCTCACGGTAGCCCCTACGAGCAGTACTTC
-,TRBJ2-3,TRBV11-3,once,CASSLEETSRGPDTQYF,TGTGCCAGCAGCTTAGAAGAGACCTCCCGGGGCCCAGATACGCAGTATTTT
-,TRBJ2-7,TRBV21-1,-,CASSKDRNSWGSYEQYF,TGTGCCAGCAGCAAAGATAGGAACAGTTGGGGTTCCTACGAGCAGTACTTC
-,TRBJ2-1,TRBV10-1,-,CASSGLGGEQFF,TGCGCCAGCAGTGGCCTCGGGGGTGAGCAGTTCTTC
-,TRBJ2-7,TRBV2,once,CASSDWAFLKSYEQYF,TGTGCCAGCAGTGACTGGGCCTTCCTGAAATCCTACGAGCAGTACTTC
TRBD2,TRBJ2-3,TRBV18,-,CASSPLTSGGIMDTQYF,TGTGCCAGCTCACCATTGACTAGCGGGGGGATCATGGATACGCAGTATTTT
-,TRBJ2-1,TRBV7-3,once,CASSLIPSAKNNEQFF,TGTGCCAGCAGCTTAATCCCTAGCGCAAAAAACAATGAGCAGTTCTTC
-,TRBJ2-7,TRBV29-1,-,CSVEQEGDAYEQYF,TGCAGCGTTGAACAAGAGGGGGATGCCTACGAGCAGTACTTC
TRBD2,TRBJ2-1,TRBV6-4,once,CASSEGLAAGCAYNEQFF,TGTGCCAGCAGTGAAGGACTAGCGGCCGGGTGCGCCTACAATGAGCAGTTCTTC
-,TRBJ2-3,TRBV9,-,CASSVGSNTDTQYF,TGTGCCAGCAGCGTAGGCAGTAACACAGATACGCAGTATTTT
-,TRBJ1-1,TRBV27,-,CASSLSWGETGQTTEAFF,TGTGCCAGCAGTTTATCGTGGGGAGAAACGGGACAAACCACTGAAGCTTTCTTT
-,TRBJ1-1,TRBV7-9,-,CASSLLPGMNTEAFF,TGTGCCAGCAGCCTTCTACCGGGGATGAACACTGAAGCTTTCTTT
-,TRBJ2-5,TRBV27,-,CASSLRVQETQYF,TGTGCCAGCAGTTTAAGAGTGCAAGAGACCCAGTACTTC
-,TRBJ1-2,TRBV28,-,CASSSAGGDGYTF,TGTGCCAGCAGTTCAGCCGGGGGGGATGGCTACACCTTC
TRBD2,TRBJ2-3,TRBV7-3,-,CASSFSGSRTDTQYF,TGTGCCAGCAGCTTTAGCGGGAGTCGGACAGATACGCAGTATTTT
-,TRBJ1-4,TRBV7-9,-,CASSTTEGENEKLFF,TGTGCCAGCAGCACTACAGAGGGGGAGAATGAAAAACTGTTTTTT
-,TRBJ2-3,TRBV11-3,-,CASSLVATSTDTQYF,TGTGCCAGCAGCTTAGTGGCAACTAGCACAGATACGCAGTATTTT